The rows below give T cell receptor beta chains drawn from one sample of a study of blood T cell repertoires in COVID-19. Sequencing was performed with immunoSEQ multiplex PCR; in TCRdb, only in-frame clones are kept and a portion is missing. This sample has 130,000 or so clones, with 84% found just once. The material sequenced was peripheral blood. These receptors originate from a woman in her sixties with acute or convalescent COVID-19. Each CDR3 is given with its conserved first and last residue. Each record gives: clone size, D gene, V gene, J gene, CDR3 protein, CDR3 DNA. A D gene is named only where the DNA matches it firmly. Clone sizes are given selectively: once, few, many, or a class where the clone is expanded.

abundance: -
d_gene: TRBD2
v_gene: TRBV5-1
j_gene: TRBJ2-2
CDR3aa: CASSFLAGSNTGELFF
CDR3nt: TGCGCCAGCAGCTTCTTAGCGGGTTCAAACACCGGGGAGCTGTTTTTT

abundance: -
d_gene: -
v_gene: TRBV5-8
j_gene: TRBJ2-1
CDR3aa: CASSSRGPPGDNEQFF
CDR3nt: TGTGCCAGCAGCTCACGGGGACCTCCAGGGGACAATGAGCAGTTCTTC

abundance: -
d_gene: -
v_gene: TRBV6-5
j_gene: TRBJ1-1
CDR3aa: CASSYSEGREAFF
CDR3nt: TGTGCCAGCAGTTACTCGGAGGGGCGTGAAGCTTTCTTT

abundance: -
d_gene: -
v_gene: TRBV29-1
j_gene: TRBJ1-4
CDR3aa: CSVVGDNEKLFF
CDR3nt: TGCAGCGTTGTGGGAGATAATGAAAAACTGTTTTTT

abundance: once
d_gene: TRBD1
v_gene: TRBV3-1/TRBV3-2
j_gene: TRBJ1-2
CDR3aa: CASNRGQNIYGYTF
CDR3nt: TGTGCCAGCAACAGGGGGCAAAATATATATGGCTACACCTTC

abundance: -
d_gene: -
v_gene: TRBV6-6
j_gene: TRBJ1-2
CDR3aa: CASKEGGYYGYTF
CDR3nt: TGTGCCAGCAAAGAAGGAGGATACTATGGCTACACCTTC

abundance: few
d_gene: -
v_gene: TRBV7-9
j_gene: TRBJ2-3
CDR3aa: CASSLLLSHTQYF
CDR3nt: TGTGCCAGCAGCTTATTGCTAAGTCATACGCAGTATTTT

abundance: -
d_gene: -
v_gene: TRBV6-6
j_gene: TRBJ1-5
CDR3aa: CASSYGIGLKHRPQHF
CDR3nt: TGTGCCAGCAGTTACGGTATTGGGCTGAAACATCGGCCCCAGCATTTT

abundance: -
d_gene: -
v_gene: TRBV5-1
j_gene: TRBJ1-1
CDR3aa: CASSLGPGDTEAFF
CDR3nt: TGCGCCAGCAGCCTGGGGCCAGGGGACACTGAAGCTTTCTTT

abundance: -
d_gene: -
v_gene: TRBV6-2/TRBV6-3
j_gene: TRBJ1-1
CDR3aa: CASSRITPNTEAFF
CDR3nt: TGTGCCAGCAGTCGAATAACTCCCAACACTGAAGCTTTCTTT